The entry below gives a single TCR beta chain sequence along with its context. Every sample yielded at least 6.5 million isolated PBMCs. Total RNA amounts of at least 6 micrograms were extracted per sample. This sample was included in a study of blood T cells in healthy people across ages. A sample-barcoded 5' primer and a J-beta primer mix were used in a second PCR of roughly 6 to 12 cycles. Researchers report that a template-switch adaptor with 12 random nucleotides tagged each cDNA molecule. MiXCR, applied by TCRdb to the 5' RACE reads, yields one record per CDR3 protein. The sample holds hundreds of thousands of distinct CDR3 sequences, 22% seen once. Germline CDR1 reads MNHNS; CDR2 reads SASEGT. The CDR3 loop spans 19 amino acids. Between the trimmed V and J ends, which lost 6 bases and 2 bases, there was a span of 23 bases.

The sample consisted of blood. The sequence derives from a man between 65 and 79 years old in good health. V gene TRBV6-1 combines with J gene TRBJ2-6, with D perhaps being TRBD1 or TRBD2 (6 bases each). The DNA for the CDR3 is TGTGCCAGCAGGCTTATCCGGGGGACATATGCCACTGGGGCCAACGTCCTGACTTTC. Protein sequence: CASRLIRGTYATGANVLTF.